The 10 T cell receptor beta chains given below trace back to one sample, sequenced in a study of T cells after yellow fever vaccination. TCRdb used MiXCR to reprocess the 5' RACE reads, holding one entry per CDR3 protein. The table includes 500,000 to 550,000 distinct CDR3 sequences, 20% to 25% detected once. Source: PBMCs, taken approximately 22 days after the first yellow fever vaccination. The receptors were sampled from a man aged 18 to 30 who received the YFV17D yellow fever vaccine.

CDR3 bases: TGTGCCAGCAGCGACCCGCAGGGGCAGGGGACTGTCGAGCAGTACGTC. This codes for CASSDPQGQGTVEQYV. The V gene is TRBV6-2 or TRBV6-3, the J gene TRBJ2-7, with D perhaps given as TRBD1 or TRBD2 (6 bases each). Germline CDR1 MNHEY, CDR2 SVGEGT. V lost 6 bases and J lost 6, with 24 bases in between. This CDR3 has 16 amino acids.

This chain joins TRBV7-2 and TRBJ2-2; D ambiguous. This CDR3 contains 12 residues. Germline V lookup: CDR1 SGHTA, CDR2 FQGNSA. The ends were cut back, 5 bases at V and 6 bases at J, with 7 bases in the middle. CDR3 DNA sequence: TGTGCCAGCAGCGGGTGGGCCGGGGAGCTGTTTTTT. Its translation is CASSGWAGELFF.

This clonotype was detected only a few times. This chain joins TRBV5-8 and TRBJ1-5; TRBD1 agrees at 7 bases. The CDR3 is 14 residues long. Germline V gives CDR1 SGHTS, CDR2 YDEGEE. Germline trimming cut 2 bases from V and 7 bases from J; bases unmatched to any gene: 6. CDR3 DNA: TGTGCCAGCAGCTTAGGGGGCTATCGACAGCCCCAGCATTTT. Translating it yields CASSLGGYRQPQHF.

The chain joins TRBV6-1 to TRBJ1-1; TRBD1 matches 7 bases. Germline loops: CDR1 MNHNS, CDR2 SASEGT. The V gene end was trimmed by 2 bases and the J gene end by 5 bases; junction bases not matched to a gene: 5. The CDR3 is made up of 14 amino acids. CDR3 nucleotides: TGTGCCAGCAGTGAAAAAGCAGGGGGAACTGAAGCTTTCTTT. Protein product: CASSEKAGGTEAFF.

This clonotype was recorded a few times. V and J are TRBV6-1 and TRBJ1-4; maybe TRBD1 (5 bases). V was trimmed by 5 bases and J by 2 bases, leaving 21 bases between them. CDR1 and CDR2 from the germline V gene are MNHNS and SASEGT. This CDR3 spans 18 amino acids. The CDR3 DNA follows: TGTGCCAGCAGTCCCCGTGGCGGGGCGCATGGCACTAATGAAAAACTGTTTTTT. Translated, it gives CASSPRGGAHGTNEKLFF.

This chain connects TRBV19 to TRBJ1-1; 9 bases are shared with TRBD1. The CDR3 spans 14 residues. From germline, CDR1 is LNHDA and CDR2 SQIVND (reference sequence). V gave up 7 bases and J gave up 5 bases; unmatched junction bases: 8. This CDR3 is CASTTTGGKTEAFF. DNA of the CDR3: TGTGCCAGTACCACGACAGGGGGGAAGACTGAAGCTTTCTTT.

This sequence joins TRBV4-3 and TRBJ1-1; no clear D gene. CDR1 and CDR2 (germline): LGHNA, YSLEER. Trimming removed 2 bases at V and 8 bases at J, with 12 bases between. The CDR3 totals 13 residues. CDR3 sequence reads: CASSQIPVGEAFF. CDR3 in DNA: TGCGCCAGCAGCCAAATTCCGGTCGGGGAAGCTTTCTTT.

This clonotype was detected only a few times. The chain carries TRBV29-1 and TRBJ1-1; TRBD1 agrees at 7 bases. The CDR3 consists of 14 residues. V lost 3 bases to trimming and J lost 6 bases; unmatched junction nucleotides: 10. Germline V gene lookup returns CDR1 SQVTM and CDR2 ANQGSEA. The CDR3: CSVEASGGRAEAFF. Written as DNA, the CDR3 is TGCAGCGTTGAGGCGTCAGGGGGTCGGGCTGAAGCTTTCTTT. Drawing the rest from reference TRBV29-1 and TRBJ1-1, the complete variable domain is SAVISQKPSRDICQRGTSLTIQCQVDSQVTMMFWYRQQPGQSLTLIATANQGSEATYESGFVIDKFPISRPNLTFSTLTVSNMSPEDSSIYLCSVEASGGRAEAFFGQGTRLTVV.

This clonotype occurred many times. The CDR3 sequence is CASSLGDRGNTEAFF. DNA for the CDR3: TGCGCCAGCAGCTTGGGGGACAGGGGGAACACTGAAGCTTTCTTT. The chain is built from TRBV5-1 and TRBJ1-1; the match to TRBD1 covers 10 bases. Germline loops: CDR1 SGHRS, CDR2 YFSETQ. V trimming: 0 bases; J trimming: 1 base; junction bases outside the gene matches: 0. The CDR3 covers 15 residues.

V usage is TRBV4-3 and J usage is TRBJ2-7, with D possibly TRBD2 on 6 matching bases. The CDR3 has 13 amino acids. The V end was cut by 4 bases, the J end by 7 bases, with 14 bases between. Looked up from germline, CDR1 is LGHNA and CDR2 is YSLEER. The CDR3: CASSRDFLREQYF. In DNA form, the CDR3 reads TGCGCCAGCAGCCGGGACTTTCTGCGAGAGCAGTACTTC.